The clone carrying this TCR beta chain showed up just a few times. Its antigen is not identified. The record originates from a study of vaccination and CD4 T cells after COVID-19. Scientists ran DNA taken from cultured CD4+ T cells through the Oncomine TCR Beta short-read assay for sequencing. TCRdb re-called the PCR reads with MiXCR, one entry per CDR3 protein. Among around 21,000 distinct CDR3 sequences listed, roughly 50% were seen once. V was clipped by 2 bases and J by 1 base; unmatched bases: 8. Germline CDR1 is SGHNT and CDR2 is YYREEE (reference sequence). The CDR3 runs 17 residues. The treatment denotes: roughly ten-day PBMC culture with coronavirus spike peptide pools or control peptides (ViraFEST assay).

The chain links TRBV5-4 to TRBJ1-2, with 10 bases fitting TRBD1. The sequenced material came from CD4+ T cells from blood, cultured in vitro. The sequence came from a human donor who had recovered from COVID-19. The CDR3 DNA reads TGTGCCAGCAGCTTCCCCCGGACAGGGGGTTTTAACTATGGCTACACCTTC. This codes for CASSFPRTGGFNYGYTF.